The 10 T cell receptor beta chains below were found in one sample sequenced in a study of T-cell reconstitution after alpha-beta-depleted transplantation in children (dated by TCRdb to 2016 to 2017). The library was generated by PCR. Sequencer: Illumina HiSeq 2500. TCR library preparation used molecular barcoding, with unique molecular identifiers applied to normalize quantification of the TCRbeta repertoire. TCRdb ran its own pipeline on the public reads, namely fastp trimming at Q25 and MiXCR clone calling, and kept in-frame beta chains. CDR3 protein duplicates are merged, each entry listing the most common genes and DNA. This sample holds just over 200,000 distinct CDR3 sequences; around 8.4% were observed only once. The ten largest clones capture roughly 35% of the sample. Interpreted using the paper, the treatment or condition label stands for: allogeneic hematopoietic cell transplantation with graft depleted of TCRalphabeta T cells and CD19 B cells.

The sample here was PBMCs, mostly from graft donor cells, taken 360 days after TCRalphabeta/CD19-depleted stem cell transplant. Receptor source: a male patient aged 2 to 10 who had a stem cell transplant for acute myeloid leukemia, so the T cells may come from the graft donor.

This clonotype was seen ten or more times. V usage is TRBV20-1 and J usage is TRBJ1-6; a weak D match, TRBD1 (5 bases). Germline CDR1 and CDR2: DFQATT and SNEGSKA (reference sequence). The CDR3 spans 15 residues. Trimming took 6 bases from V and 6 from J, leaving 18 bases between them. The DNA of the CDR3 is TGCAGTGCCCCAGGGCAACTCGGGCTTAATTCACCCCTCCACTTT. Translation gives CSAPGQLGLNSPLHF.

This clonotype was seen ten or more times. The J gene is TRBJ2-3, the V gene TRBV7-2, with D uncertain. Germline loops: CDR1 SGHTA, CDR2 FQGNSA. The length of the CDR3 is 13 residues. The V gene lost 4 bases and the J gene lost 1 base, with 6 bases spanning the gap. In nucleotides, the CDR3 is TGTGCCAGCAGCTACATACGCACAGATACGCAGTATTTT. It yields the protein CASSYIRTDTQYF.

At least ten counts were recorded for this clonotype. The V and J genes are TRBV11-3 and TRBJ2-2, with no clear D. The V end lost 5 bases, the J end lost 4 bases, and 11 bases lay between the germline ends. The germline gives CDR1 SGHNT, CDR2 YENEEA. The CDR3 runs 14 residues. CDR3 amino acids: CASSPGPPTGELFF. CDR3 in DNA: TGTGCCAGCAGCCCCGGGCCACCCACCGGGGAGCTGTTTTTT. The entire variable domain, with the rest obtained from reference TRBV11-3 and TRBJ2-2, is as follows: EAGVVQSPRYKIIEKKQPVAFWCNPISGHNTLYWYLQNLGQGPELLIRYENEEAVDDSQLPKDRFSAERLKGVDSTLKIQPAELGDSAVYLCASSPGPPTGELFFGEGSRLTVL.

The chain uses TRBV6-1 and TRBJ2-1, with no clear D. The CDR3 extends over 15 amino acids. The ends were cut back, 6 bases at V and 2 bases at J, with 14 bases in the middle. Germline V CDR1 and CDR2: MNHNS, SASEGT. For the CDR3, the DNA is TGTGCCAGCAGAGCTACCCCGGGTCCCTACAATGAGCAGTTCTTC. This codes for CASRATPGPYNEQFF.

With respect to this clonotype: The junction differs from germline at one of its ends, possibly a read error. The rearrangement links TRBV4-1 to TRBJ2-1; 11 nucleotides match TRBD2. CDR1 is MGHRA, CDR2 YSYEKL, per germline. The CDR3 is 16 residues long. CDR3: CASSQRLAGPYNGQFF. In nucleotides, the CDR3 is TGCGCCAGCAGCCAAAGACTAGCGGGGCCCTACAATGGGCAGTTCTTC.

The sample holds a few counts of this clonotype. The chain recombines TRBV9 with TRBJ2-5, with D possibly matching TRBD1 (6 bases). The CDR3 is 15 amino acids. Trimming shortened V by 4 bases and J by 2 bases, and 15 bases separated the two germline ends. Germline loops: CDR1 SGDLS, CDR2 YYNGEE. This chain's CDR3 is CASSPGHMKQETQYF. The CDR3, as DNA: TGTGCCAGCAGCCCGGGACACATGAAACAAGAGACCCAGTACTTC.

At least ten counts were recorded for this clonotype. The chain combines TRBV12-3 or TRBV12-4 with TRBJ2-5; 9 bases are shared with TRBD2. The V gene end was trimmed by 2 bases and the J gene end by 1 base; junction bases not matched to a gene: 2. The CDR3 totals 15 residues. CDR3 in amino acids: CASSLLAGFQETQYF. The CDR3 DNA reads TGTGCCAGCAGTTTACTAGCGGGATTCCAAGAGACCCAGTACTTC.

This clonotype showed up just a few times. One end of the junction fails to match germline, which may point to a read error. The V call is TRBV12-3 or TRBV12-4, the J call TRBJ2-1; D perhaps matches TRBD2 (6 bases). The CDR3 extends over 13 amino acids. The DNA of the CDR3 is TGTGCCAGCAGTTTTGTCGCGGGCGCGGGGTATCTCTTC. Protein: CASSFVAGAGYLF.

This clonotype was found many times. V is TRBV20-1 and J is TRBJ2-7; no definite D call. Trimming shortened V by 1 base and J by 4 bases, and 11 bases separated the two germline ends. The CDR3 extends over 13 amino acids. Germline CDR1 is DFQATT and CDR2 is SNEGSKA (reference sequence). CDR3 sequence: CSARVPNNYEQYF. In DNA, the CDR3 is TGCAGTGCTAGAGTCCCGAACAATTACGAGCAGTACTTC.

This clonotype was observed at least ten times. In nucleotides, the CDR3 is TGTGCCAGCAGTTTAAACGGAATACCCTACGAGCAGTACGTC. Encoded protein: CASSLNGIPYEQYV. The rearrangement links TRBV12-3 or TRBV12-4 to TRBJ2-7; D is unresolved. Trimming pared 2 bases from V and 2 bases from J, leaving 10 bases between. The CDR3 covers 14 residues.